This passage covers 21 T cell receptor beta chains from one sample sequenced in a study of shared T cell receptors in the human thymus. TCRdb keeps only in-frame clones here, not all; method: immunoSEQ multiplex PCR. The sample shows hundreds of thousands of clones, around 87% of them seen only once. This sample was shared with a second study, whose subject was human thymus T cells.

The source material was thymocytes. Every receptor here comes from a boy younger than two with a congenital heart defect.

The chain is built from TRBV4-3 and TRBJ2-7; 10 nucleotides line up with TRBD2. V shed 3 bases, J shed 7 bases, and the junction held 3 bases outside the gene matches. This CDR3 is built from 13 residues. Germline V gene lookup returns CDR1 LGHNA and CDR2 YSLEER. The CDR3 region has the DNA TGCGCCAGCAGCCAGGTAGCGGGGGGAGAGCAGTACTTC. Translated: CASSQVAGGEQYF.

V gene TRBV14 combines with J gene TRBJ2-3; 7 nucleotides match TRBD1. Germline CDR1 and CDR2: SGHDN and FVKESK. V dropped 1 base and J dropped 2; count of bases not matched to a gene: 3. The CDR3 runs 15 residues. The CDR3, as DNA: TGTGCCAGCAGCCAAGTAGACAGGGACACAGATACGCAGTATTTT. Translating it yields CASSQVDRDTDTQYF.

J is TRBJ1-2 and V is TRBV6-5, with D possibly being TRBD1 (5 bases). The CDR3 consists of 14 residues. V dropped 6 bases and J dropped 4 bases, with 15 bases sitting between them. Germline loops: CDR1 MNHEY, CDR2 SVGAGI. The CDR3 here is CASRGGGSTYGYTF. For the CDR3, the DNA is TGTGCCAGCAGGGGGGGAGGGTCCACCTATGGCTACACCTTC.

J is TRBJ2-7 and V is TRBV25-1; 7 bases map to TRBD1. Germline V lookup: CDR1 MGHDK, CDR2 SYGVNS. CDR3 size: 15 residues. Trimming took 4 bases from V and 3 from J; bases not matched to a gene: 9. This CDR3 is CASSVTGTVNYEQYF. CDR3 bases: TGTGCCAGCAGTGTTACCGGGACAGTAAACTACGAGCAGTACTTC.

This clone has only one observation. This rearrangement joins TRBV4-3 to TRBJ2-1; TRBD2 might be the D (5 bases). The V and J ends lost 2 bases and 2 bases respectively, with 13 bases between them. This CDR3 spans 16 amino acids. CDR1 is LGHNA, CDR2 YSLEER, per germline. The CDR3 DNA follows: TGCGCCAGCAGCCAATATCGACGGGGAGCCTACAATGAGCAGTTCTTC. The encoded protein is CASSQYRRGAYNEQFF.

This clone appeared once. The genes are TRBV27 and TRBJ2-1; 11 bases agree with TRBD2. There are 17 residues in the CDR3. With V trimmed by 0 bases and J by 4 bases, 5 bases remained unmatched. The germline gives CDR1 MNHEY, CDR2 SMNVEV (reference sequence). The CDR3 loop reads CASSLSSGTSGYNEQFF. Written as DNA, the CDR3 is TGTGCCAGCAGTTTATCATCCGGGACTAGCGGATACAATGAGCAGTTCTTC.

CDR3 bases: TGTGCCAGCAGCCGTTTGATTCGGGAGACCCAGTACTTC. This translates into CASSRLIRETQYF. The chain employs TRBV14 and TRBJ2-5; no clear D gene. Germline V gene sequence: CDR1 SGHDN, CDR2 FVKESK. Between the trimmed V and J ends, which lost 4 bases and 5 bases, there was a span of 11 bases. The CDR3 extends over 13 amino acids. The variable domain in full, with the rest retrieved from reference TRBV14 and TRBJ2-5, is EAGVTQFPSHSVIEKGQTVTLRCDPISGHDNLYWYRRVMGKEIKFLLHFVKESKQDESGMPNNRFLAERTGGTYSTLKVQPAELEDSGVYFCASSRLIRETQYFGPGTRLLVL.

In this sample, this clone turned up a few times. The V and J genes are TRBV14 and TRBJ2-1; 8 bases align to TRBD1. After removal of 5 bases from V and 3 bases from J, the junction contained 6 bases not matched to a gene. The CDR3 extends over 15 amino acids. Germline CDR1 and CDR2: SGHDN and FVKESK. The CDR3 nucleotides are TGTGCCAGCAGCTTTGGACAGGGAATCTACAATGAGCAGTTCTTC. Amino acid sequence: CASSFGQGIYNEQFF.

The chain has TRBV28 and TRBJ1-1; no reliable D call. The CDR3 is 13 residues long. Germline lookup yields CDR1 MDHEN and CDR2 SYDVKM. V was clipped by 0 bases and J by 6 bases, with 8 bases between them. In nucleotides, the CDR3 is TGTGCCAGCAGTTTATGGGGGAGCTCTGAAGCTTTCTTT. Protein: CASSLWGSSEAFF.

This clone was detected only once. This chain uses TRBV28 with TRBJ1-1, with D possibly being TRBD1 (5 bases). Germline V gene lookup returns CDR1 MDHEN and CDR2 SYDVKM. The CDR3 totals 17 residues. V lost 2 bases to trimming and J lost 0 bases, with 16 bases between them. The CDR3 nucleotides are TGTGCCAGCAGTTTAGACAGTGGATTCGGTATGAACACTGAAGCTTTCTTT. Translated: CASSLDSGFGMNTEAFF.

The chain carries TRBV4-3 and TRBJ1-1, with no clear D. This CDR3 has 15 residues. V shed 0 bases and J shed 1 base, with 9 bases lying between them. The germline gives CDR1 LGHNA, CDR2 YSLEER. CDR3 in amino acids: CASSQDQDRNTEAFF. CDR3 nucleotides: TGCGCCAGCAGCCAAGATCAGGATCGGAACACTGAAGCTTTCTTT.

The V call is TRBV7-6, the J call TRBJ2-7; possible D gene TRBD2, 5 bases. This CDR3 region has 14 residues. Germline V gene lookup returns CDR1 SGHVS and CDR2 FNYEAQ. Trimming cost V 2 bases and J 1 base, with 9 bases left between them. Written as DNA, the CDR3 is TGTGCCAGCAGCTTAACGCGGGTGTCCTACGAGCAGTACTTC. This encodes CASSLTRVSYEQYF.

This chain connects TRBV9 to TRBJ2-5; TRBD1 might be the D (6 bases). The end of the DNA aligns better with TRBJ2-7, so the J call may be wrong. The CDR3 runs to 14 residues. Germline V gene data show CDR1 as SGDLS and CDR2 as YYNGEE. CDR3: CASSVWGQSDEQYF. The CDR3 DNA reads TGTGCCAGCAGCGTGTGGGGACAAAGTGACGAGCAGTACTTC.

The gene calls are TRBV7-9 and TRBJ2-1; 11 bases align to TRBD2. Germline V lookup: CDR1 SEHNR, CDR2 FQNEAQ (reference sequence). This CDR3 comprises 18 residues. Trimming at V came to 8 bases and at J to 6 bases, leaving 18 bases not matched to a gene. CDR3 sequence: CASYTSGRIQEFANEQFF. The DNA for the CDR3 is TGTGCCAGCTACACTAGCGGGAGAATCCAGGAATTTGCCAATGAGCAGTTCTTC. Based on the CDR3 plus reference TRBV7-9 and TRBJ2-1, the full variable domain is DTGVSQNPRHKITKRGQNVTFRCDPISEHNRLYWYRQTLGQGPEFLTYFQNEAQLEKSRLLSDRFSAERPKGSFSTLEIQRTEQGDSAMYLCASYTSGRIQEFANEQFFGPGTRLTVL.

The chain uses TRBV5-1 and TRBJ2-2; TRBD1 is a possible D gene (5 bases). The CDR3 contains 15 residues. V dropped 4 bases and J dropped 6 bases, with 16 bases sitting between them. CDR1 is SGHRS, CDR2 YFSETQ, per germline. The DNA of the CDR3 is TGCGCCAGCAGCGGCCGGACACCCTCAGCCGGGGAGCTGTTTTTT. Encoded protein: CASSGRTPSAGELFF.

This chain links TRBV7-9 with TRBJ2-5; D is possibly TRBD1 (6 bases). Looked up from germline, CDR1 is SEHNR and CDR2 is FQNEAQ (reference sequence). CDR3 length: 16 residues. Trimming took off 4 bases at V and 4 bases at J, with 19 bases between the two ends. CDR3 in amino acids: CASSSLTGAISETQYF. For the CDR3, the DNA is TGTGCCAGCAGCTCCTTGACAGGAGCAATTTCAGAGACCCAGTACTTC.

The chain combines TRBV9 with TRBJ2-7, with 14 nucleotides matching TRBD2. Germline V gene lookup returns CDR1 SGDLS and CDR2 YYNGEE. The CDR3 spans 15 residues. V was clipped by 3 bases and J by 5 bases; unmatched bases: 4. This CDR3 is CASSGTSGRLDEQYF. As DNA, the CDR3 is TGTGCCAGCAGCGGGACTAGCGGGAGGTTAGACGAGCAGTACTTC.

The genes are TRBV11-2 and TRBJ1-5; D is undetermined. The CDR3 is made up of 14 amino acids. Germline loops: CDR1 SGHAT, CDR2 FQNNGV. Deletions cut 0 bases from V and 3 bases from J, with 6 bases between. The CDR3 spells CASSLDRFNQPQHF. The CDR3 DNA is TGTGCCAGCAGCTTAGACAGATTCAATCAGCCCCAGCATTTT.

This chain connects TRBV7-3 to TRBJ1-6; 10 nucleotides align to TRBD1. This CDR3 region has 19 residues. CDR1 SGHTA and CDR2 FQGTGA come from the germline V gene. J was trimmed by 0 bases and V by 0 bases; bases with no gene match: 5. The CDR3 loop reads CASSLTSRDRGSYNSPLHF. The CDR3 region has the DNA TGTGCCAGCAGCTTAACTTCCCGGGACAGGGGCTCCTATAATTCACCCCTCCACTTT.

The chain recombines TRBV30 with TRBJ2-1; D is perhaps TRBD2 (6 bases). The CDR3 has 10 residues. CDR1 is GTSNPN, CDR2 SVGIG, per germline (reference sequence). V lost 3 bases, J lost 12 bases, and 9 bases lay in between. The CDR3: CAWRRGGQFF. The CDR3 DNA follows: TGTGCCTGGAGGCGGGGAGGGCAGTTCTTC.

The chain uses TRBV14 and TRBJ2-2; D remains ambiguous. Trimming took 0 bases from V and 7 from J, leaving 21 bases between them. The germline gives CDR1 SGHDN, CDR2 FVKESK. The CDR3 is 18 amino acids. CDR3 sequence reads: CASSQEGITGKVRGELFF. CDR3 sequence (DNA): TGTGCCAGCAGCCAAGAAGGCATTACGGGTAAAGTCCGCGGGGAGCTGTTTTTT. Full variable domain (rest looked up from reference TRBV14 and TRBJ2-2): EAGVTQFPSHSVIEKGQTVTLRCDPISGHDNLYWYRRVMGKEIKFLLHFVKESKQDESGMPNNRFLAERTGGTYSTLKVQPAELEDSGVYFCASSQEGITGKVRGELFFGEGSRLTVL.